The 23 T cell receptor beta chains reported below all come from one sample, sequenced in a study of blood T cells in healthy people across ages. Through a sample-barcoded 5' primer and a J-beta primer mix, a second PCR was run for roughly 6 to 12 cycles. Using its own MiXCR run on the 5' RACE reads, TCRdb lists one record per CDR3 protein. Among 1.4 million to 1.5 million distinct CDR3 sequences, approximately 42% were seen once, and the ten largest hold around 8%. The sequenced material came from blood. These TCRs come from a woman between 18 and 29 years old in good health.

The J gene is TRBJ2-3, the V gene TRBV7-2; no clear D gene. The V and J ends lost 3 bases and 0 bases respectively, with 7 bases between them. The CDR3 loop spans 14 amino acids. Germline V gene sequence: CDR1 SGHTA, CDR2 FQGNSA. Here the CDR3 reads CASSFFGSTDTQYF. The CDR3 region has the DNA TGTGCCAGCAGCTTTTTCGGTAGCACAGATACGCAGTATTTT.

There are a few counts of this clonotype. The CDR3 DNA is TGTGCCAGCAGCAGAGACAGGGGGTTCCGTTTGTACTTC. Protein: CASSRDRGFRLYF. The rearrangement uses TRBV6-5 and TRBJ2-4; 9 nucleotides agree with TRBD1. Looked up from germline, CDR1 is MNHEY and CDR2 is SVGAGI. CDR3 length: 13 amino acids. The trim removed 6 bases at V and 15 bases at J, leaving 12 bases unmatched.

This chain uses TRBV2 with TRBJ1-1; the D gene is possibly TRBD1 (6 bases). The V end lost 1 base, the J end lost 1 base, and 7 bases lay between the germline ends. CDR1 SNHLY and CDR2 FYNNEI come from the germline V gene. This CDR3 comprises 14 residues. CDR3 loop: CASSEETGNTEAFF. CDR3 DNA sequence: TGTGCCAGCAGTGAAGAGACAGGGAACACTGAAGCTTTCTTT.

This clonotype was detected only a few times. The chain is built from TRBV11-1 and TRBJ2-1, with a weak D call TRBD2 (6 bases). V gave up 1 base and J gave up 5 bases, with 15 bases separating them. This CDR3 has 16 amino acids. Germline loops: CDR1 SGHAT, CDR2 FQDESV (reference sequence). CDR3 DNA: TGTGCCAGCAGCTTAGGAGTTAGCGGTGGCAACAATGAGCAGTTCTTC. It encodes CASSLGVSGGNNEQFF.

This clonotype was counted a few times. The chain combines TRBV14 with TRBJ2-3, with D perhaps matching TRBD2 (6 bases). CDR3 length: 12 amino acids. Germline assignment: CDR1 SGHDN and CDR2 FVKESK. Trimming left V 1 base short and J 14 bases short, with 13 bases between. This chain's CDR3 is CASSQVAGMGYF. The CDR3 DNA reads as TGTGCCAGCAGCCAAGTGGCGGGGATGGGGTATTTT.

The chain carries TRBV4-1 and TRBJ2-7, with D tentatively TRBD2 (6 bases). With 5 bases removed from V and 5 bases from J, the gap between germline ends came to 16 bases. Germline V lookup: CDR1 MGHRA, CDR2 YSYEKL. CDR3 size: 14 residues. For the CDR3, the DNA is TGCGCCAGCAGCGGTGAACGGGGGTCCCACGAGCAGTACTTC. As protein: CASSGERGSHEQYF.

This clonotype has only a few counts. CDR3 sequence: CSAREGDHEQYF. In nucleotides, the CDR3 is TGCAGTGCTAGAGAAGGGGACCACGAGCAGTACTTC. V is TRBV20-1 and J is TRBJ2-7; either TRBD1 or TRBD2 may fit D (5 bases each). With 0 bases removed from V and 5 bases from J, the gap between germline ends came to 8 bases. The CDR3 sequence is 12 residues long. Germline CDR1 is DFQATT and CDR2 is SNEGSKA (reference sequence).

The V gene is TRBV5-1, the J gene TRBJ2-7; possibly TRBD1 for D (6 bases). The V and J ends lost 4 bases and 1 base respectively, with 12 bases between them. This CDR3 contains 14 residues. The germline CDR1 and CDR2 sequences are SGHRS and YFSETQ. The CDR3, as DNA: TGCGCCAGCAGCGACCCGGACAGTTCCTACGAGCAGTACTTC. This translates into CASSDPDSSYEQYF.

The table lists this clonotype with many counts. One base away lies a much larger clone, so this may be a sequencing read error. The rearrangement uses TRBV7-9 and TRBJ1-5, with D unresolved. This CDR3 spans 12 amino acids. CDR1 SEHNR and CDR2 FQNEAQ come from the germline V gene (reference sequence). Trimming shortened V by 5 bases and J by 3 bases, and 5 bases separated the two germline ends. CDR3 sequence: CASSRDNQPQHF. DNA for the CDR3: TGTGCCAGCAGCCGGGACAATCAGCCCCAGCATTTT. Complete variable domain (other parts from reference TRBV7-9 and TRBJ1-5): DTGVSQNPRHKITKRGQNVTFRCDPISEHNRLYWYRQTLGQGPEFLTYFQNEAQLEKSRLLSDRFSAERPKGSFSTLEIQRTEQGDSAMYLCASSRDNQPQHFGDGTRLSIL.

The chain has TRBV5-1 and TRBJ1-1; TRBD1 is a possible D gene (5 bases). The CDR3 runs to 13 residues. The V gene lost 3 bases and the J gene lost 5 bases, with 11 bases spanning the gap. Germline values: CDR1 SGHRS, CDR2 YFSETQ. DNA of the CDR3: TGCGCCAGCAGCTCAGGGAGTGGAACTGAAGCTTTCTTT. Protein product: CASSSGSGTEAFF.

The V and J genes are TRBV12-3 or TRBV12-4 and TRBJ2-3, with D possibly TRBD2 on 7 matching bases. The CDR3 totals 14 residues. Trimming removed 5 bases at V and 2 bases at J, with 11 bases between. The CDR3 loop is CASSTGGYTDTQYF. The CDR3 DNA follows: TGTGCCAGCAGTACGGGGGGCTACACAGATACGCAGTATTTT.

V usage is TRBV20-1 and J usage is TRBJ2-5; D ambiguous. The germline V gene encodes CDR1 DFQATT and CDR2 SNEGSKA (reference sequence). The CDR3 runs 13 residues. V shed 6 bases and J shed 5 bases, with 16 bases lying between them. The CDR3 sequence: CSALRASRETQYF. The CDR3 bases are TGCAGTGCCCTCCGGGCCAGCAGGGAGACCCAGTACTTC.

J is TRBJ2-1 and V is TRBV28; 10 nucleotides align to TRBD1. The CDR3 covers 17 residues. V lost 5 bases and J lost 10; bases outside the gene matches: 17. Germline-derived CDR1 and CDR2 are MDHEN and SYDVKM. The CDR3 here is CASSGQGDPKGVREQFF. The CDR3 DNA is TGTGCCAGCAGTGGACAGGGGGACCCCAAAGGTGTCAGGGAGCAGTTCTTC.

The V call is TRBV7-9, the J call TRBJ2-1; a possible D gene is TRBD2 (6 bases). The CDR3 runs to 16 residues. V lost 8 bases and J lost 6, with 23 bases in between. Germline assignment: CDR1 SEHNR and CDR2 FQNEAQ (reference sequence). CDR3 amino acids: CASGAGWGKRSNEQFF. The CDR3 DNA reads TGTGCCAGCGGGGCGGGGTGGGGGAAGAGGTCCAATGAGCAGTTCTTC.

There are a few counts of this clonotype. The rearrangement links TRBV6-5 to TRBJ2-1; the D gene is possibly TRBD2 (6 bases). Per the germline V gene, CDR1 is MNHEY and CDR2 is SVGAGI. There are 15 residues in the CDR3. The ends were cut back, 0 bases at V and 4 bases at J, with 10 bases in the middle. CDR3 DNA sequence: TGTGCCAGCAGTTACTCGGACCTAGCGTACAATGAGCAGTTCTTC. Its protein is CASSYSDLAYNEQFF.

The CDR3: CASSGTGSGELFF. The CDR3 coding sequence is TGTGCCAGCAGTGGCACAGGGTCCGGGGAGCTGTTTTTT. The rearrangement joins TRBV6-6 to TRBJ2-2; possibly TRBD1 for D (6 bases). The V end lost 5 bases, the J end lost 6 bases, and 10 bases lay between the germline ends. Germline-derived CDR1 and CDR2 are MNHNY and SVGAGI (reference sequence). The CDR3 consists of 13 residues.

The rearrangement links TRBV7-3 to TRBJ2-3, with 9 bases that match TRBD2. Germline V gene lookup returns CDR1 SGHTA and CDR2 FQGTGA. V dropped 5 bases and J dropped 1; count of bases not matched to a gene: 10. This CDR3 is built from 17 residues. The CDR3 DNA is TGTGCCAGCAGCCCAGGGGTTTCTAGCGGGGGCACAGATACGCAGTATTTT. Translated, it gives CASSPGVSSGGTDTQYF.

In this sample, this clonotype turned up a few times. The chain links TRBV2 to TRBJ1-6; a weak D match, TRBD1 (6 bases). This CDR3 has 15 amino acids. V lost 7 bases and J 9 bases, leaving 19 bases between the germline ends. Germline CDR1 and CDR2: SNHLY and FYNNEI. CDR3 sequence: CASTEGHSEGSPLHF. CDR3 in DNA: TGTGCCAGCACCGAGGGACATTCCGAGGGTTCACCCCTCCACTTT. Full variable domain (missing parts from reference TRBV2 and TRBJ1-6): EPEVTQTPSHQVTQMGQEVILRCVPISNHLYFYWYRQILGQKVEFLVSFYNNEISEKSEIFDDQFSVERPDGSNFTLKIRSTKLEDSAMYFCASTEGHSEGSPLHFGNGTRLTVT.

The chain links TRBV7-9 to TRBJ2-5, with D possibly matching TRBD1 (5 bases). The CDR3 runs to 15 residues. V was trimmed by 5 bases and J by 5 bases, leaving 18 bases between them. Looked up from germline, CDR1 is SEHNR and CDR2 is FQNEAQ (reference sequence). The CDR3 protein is CASSPQATTRETQYF. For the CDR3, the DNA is TGTGCCAGCAGCCCACAGGCGACCACACGGGAGACCCAGTACTTC.

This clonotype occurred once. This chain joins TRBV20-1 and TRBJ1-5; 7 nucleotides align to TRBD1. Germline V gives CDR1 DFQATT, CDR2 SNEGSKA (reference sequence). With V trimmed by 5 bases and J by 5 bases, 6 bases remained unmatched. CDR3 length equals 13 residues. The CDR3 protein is CSAGTARDQPQHF. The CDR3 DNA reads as TGCAGTGCTGGGACAGCTCGGGATCAGCCCCAGCATTTT.

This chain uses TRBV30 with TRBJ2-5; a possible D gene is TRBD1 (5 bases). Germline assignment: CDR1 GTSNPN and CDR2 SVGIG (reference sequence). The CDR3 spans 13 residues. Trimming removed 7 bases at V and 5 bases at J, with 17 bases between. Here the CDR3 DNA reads TGTGCCTCCGTAAGGGGATTAGGGGAGACCCAGTACTTC. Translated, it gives CASVRGLGETQYF.

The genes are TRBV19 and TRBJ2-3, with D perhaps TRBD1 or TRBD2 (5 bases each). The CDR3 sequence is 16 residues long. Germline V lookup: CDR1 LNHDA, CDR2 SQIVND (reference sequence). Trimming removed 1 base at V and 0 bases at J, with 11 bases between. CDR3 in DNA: TGTGCCAGTAGTATAGGGGGCGGGCACAGCACAGATACGCAGTATTTT. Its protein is CASSIGGGHSTDTQYF.

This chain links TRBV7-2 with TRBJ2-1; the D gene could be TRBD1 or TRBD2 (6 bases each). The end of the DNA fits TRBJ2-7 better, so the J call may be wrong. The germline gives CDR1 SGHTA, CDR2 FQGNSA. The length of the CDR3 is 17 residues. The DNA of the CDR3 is TGTGCCAGCAGCTTATTGTCGGGGGCCCTAACGTACAATGAGCAGTACTTC. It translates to CASSLLSGALTYNEQYF.